This T cell receptor (beta chain) was retrieved from a study of shared clonotypes between healthy human individuals. About the research overall: Two female and a few male donors aged 18 to 49 were enrolled. Study findings and constraints: Generation probability values for non-shared clonotypes were lower than those for clonotypes shared by all four donors.

The protocol was immunoSEQ multiplex PCR, while the TCRdb copy is restricted to in-frame clones and leaves out a portion. The data hold more than 2 million clones, with over 85% observed a single time. Naive CD8 cells, CD45RO-negative and positively selected for CCR7, excluded terminally differentiated effector memory CD45RA+ cells. Comments on this clone: Its specificity is unknown.

The CDR3 is 18 amino acids. Germline CDR1 KGHSH, CDR2 LQKENI. V was clipped by 6 bases and J by 5 bases; unmatched bases: 19. This chain uses TRBV18 with TRBJ2-5, with TRBD2 matching over 9 bases. The source material was naive CD8+ T cells from PBMCs. The origin of this receptor is a man younger than 35 in good health. Some clones in this sample may be carry-over from other donors' samples. For the CDR3, the DNA is TGTGCCAGCTCCCCTGGGGCTAGCGGGACCGGCGGATGGGAGACCCAGTACTTC. It encodes CASSPGASGTGGWETQYF.